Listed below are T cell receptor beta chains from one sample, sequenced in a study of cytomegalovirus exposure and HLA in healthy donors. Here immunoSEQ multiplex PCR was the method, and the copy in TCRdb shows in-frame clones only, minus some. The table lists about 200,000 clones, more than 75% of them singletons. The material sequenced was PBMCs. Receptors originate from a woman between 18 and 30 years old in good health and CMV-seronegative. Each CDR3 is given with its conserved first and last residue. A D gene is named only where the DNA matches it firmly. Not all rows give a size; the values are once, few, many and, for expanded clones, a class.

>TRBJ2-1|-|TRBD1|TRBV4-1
CASRESGTESHNEQFF
TGCGCCAGTAGGGAATCCGGGACAGAATCTCACAATGAGCAGTTCTTC
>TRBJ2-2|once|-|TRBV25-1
CASSGPNRVSLGELFF
TGTGCCAGCAGTGGCCCGAACAGGGTTTCCCTCGGGGAGCTGTTTTTT
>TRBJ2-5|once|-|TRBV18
CASSSNQETQYF
TGTGCCAGCTCGTCAAACCAAGAGACCCAGTACTTC
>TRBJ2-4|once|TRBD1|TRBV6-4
CASSEHRGNIQYF
TGTGCCAGCAGTGAGCACAGGGGAAACATTCAGTACTTC
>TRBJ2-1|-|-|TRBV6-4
CASSGRASYNEQFF
TGTGCCAGCAGTGGCAGGGCCTCCTACAATGAGCAGTTCTTC
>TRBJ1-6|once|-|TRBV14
CASSLRRSLDSPLHF
TGTGCCAGCAGCCTGAGGAGGAGCTTGGATTCACCCCTCCACTTT
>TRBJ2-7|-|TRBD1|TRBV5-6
CASSLTGVYEQYF
TGTGCCAGCAGCTTGACAGGGGTCTACGAGCAGTACTTC
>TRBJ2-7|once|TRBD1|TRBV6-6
CASSRPGDRYYEQYF
TGTGCCAGCAGCCGCCCCGGGGACAGATACTACGAGCAGTACTTC
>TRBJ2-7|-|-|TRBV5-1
CASSPKTGLEQYF
TGCGCCAGCAGCCCAAAGACAGGTCTCGAGCAGTACTTC
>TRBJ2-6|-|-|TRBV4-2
CASSHRTVGNSGANVLTF
TGTGCCAGCAGCCACCGGACAGTAGGAAATTCTGGGGCCAACGTCCTGACTTTC
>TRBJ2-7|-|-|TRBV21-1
CASSSPWRGEQYF
TGTGCCAGCAGCAGTCCGTGGCGGGGCGAGCAGTACTTC
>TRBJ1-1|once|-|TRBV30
CAWTIGAPEAFF
TGTGCCTGGACCATAGGGGCACCTGAAGCTTTCTTT
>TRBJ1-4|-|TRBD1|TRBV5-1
CASSYGTATNEKLFF
TGCGCCAGCAGCTATGGGACAGCAACTAATGAAAAACTGTTTTTT
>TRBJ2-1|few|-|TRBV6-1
CASIRVGAGANEQFF
TGTGCCAGCATTAGGGTAGGGGCAGGGGCCAATGAGCAGTTCTTC
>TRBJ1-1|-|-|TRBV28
CASSLKGHEAFF
TGTGCCAGCAGTTTAAAGGGACACGAAGCTTTCTTT
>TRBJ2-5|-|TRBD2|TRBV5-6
CASSLTLRRELTQYF
TGTGCCAGCAGCTTAACTCTAAGGCGGGAGTTGACCCAGTACTTC
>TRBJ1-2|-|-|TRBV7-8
CASSLSRLINYGYTF
TGTGCCAGCAGCTTATCCCGACTGATTAACTATGGCTACACCTTC
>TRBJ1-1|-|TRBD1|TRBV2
CASSESDRHTLNTEAFF
TGTGCCAGCAGTGAATCGGACAGGCATACTCTCAACACTGAAGCTTTCTTT
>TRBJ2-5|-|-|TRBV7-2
CASTPGDARGWETQYF
TGTGCCAGCACCCCAGGGGATGCCAGGGGATGGGAGACCCAGTACTTC
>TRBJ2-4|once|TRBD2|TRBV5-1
CASSITEANTREAGGIQYF
TGCGCCAGCAGTATCACAGAGGCAAATACGCGGGAGGCCGGAGGCATTCAGTACTTC
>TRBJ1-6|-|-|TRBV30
CAWSKSLNSPLHF
TGTGCCTGGAGTAAGAGTTTAAATTCACCCCTCCACTTT
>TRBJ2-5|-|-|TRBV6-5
CASSYSPNQAETQYF
TGTGCCAGCAGTTACTCCCCAAACCAGGCGGAGACCCAGTACTTC
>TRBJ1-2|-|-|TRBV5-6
CASSLSAGYGYTF
TGTGCCAGCAGCTTGTCGGCGGGCTATGGCTACACCTTC
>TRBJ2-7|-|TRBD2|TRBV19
CASSPSGSYEQYF
TGTGCCAGTAGTCCTAGCGGATCCTACGAGCAGTACTTC
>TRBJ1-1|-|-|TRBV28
CASSLGANTEAFF
TGTGCCAGCAGTTTAGGGGCTAACACTGAAGCTTTCTTT
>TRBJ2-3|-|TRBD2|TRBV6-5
CASSYGTSGAQGAQYF
TGTGCCAGCAGTTACGGGACTAGCGGGGCCCAAGGCGCGCAGTATTTT
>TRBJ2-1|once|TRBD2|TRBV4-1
CASSPVETSGLNNEQFF
TGCGCCAGCAGCCCAGTCGAGACTAGCGGACTAAACAATGAGCAGTTCTTC
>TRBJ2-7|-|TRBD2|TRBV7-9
CASSSSISGSSYEQYF
TGTGCCAGCAGCTCGTCTATTAGCGGGAGCTCCTACGAGCAGTACTTC
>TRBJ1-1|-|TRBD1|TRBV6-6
CASEQGPPMNTEAFF
TGTGCCAGTGAACAGGGGCCCCCGATGAACACTGAAGCTTTCTTT
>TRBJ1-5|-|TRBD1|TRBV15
CATSTRTGNQPQHF
TGTGCCACCAGCACCAGGACAGGGAATCAGCCCCAGCATTTT
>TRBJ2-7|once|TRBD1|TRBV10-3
CAISESTGDYEQYF
TGTGCCATCAGTGAGTCGACAGGGGACTACGAGCAGTACTTC
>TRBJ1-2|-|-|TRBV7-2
CASSRAGVTVYYGYTF
TGTGCCAGCAGCCGAGCAGGGGTGACAGTCTACTATGGCTACACCTTC
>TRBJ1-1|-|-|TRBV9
CASSAGGYAAFF
TGTGCCAGCAGCGCCGGCGGATATGCTGCTTTCTTT
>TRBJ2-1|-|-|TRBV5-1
CASSLEASGQFF
TGCGCCAGCAGCTTGGAGGCCAGCGGTCAGTTCTTC
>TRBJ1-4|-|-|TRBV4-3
CASSQGRTNEKLFF
TGCGCCAGCAGCCAAGGGCGGACTAATGAAAAACTGTTTTTT
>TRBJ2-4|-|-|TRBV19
CASSSTGRLAKNIQYF
TGTGCCAGTAGTAGTACGGGTAGACTAGCCAAAAACATTCAGTACTTC
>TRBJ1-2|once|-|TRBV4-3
CASSQDWASGDYGYTF
TGCGCCAGCAGCCAAGATTGGGCCTCCGGGGACTATGGCTACACCTTC
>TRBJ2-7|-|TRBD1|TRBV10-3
CAIKGTGSYEQYF
TGTGCCATCAAAGGGACAGGCAGCTACGAGCAGTACTTC
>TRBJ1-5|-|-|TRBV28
CASSSLRHLNQPQHF
TGTGCCAGCAGTTCCCTCAGACATCTCAATCAGCCCCAGCATTTT
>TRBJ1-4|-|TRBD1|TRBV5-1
CASSLPAGTGNEKLFF
TGCGCCAGCAGCCTCCCCGCCGGGACAGGGAACGAAAAACTGTTTTTT
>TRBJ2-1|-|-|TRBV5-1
CASSLDSLSYNEQFF
TGCGCCAGCAGCCTGGACTCTCTCTCCTACAATGAGCAGTTCTTC
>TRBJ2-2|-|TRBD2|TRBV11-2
CASRPLAGANTGELFF
TGTGCCAGCAGGCCATTAGCGGGGGCTAACACCGGGGAGCTGTTTTTT
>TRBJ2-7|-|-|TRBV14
CASSQGQADEQYF
TGTGCCAGCAGCCAAGGACAGGCAGACGAGCAGTACTTC
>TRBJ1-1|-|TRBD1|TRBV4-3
CASSQPGQGPPGTEAFF
TGCGCCAGCAGCCAACCGGGACAGGGACCACCAGGAACTGAAGCTTTCTTT
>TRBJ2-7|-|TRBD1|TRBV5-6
CASTTGGSYEQYF
TGTGCCAGCACGACAGGGGGCTCCTACGAGCAGTACTTC
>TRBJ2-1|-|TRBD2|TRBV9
CASSRTSGEAHEQFF
TGTGCCAGCAGCCGCACTAGCGGGGAAGCCCATGAGCAGTTCTTC
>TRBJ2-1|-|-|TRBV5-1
CASSLGRGNEQFF
TGCGCCAGCAGCTTGGGGAGGGGCAATGAGCAGTTCTTC
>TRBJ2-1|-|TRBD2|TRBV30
CALGMSGRTDEQFF
TGTGCCCTAGGGATGAGCGGGAGAACGGATGAGCAGTTCTTC
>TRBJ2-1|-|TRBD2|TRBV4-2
CASSPKRLAGDEQFF
TGTGCCAGCAGCCCGAAAAGGCTAGCGGGGGATGAGCAGTTCTTC
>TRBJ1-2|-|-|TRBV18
CASSPTQGNYGYTF
TGTGCCAGCTCTCCTACCCAGGGGAACTATGGCTACACCTTC
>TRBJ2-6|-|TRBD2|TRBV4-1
CAGSHLGLAGGAGANVLTF
TGCGCCGGCAGCCATTTAGGACTAGCGGGAGGGGCTGGGGCCAACGTCCTGACTTTC
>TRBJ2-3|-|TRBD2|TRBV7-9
CASSRGTSGTLDTQYF
TGTGCCAGCAGCAGAGGGACTAGCGGGACCCTCGATACGCAGTATTTT
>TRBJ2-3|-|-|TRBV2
CASRNTDTQYF
TGTGCCAGCAGAAACACGGATACGCAGTATTTT